This T cell receptor beta chain derives from a study of CD8 T cells in ankylosing spondylitis (dated by TCRdb to about 2017). About the study as a whole: The study set out to find disease-linked TCR variants by profiling T cell receptor beta repertoires in ankylosing spondylitis patients and healthy donors. The full study cohort comprised about 24 ankylosing spondylitis patients and some 100 healthy donors. Peripheral blood samples were taken, and synovial fluid was additionally collected from ankylosing spondylitis patients. What the study reported, not specific to this receptor: The disease-linked clones showed a CD8+ phenotype and occurred at relatively low frequencies in peripheral blood. Some TCR beta motif variants had previously been reported in synovial fluid and blood of reactive arthritis patients, which suggested common disease-initiation mechanisms. Blood from ankylosing spondylitis patients appeared to be characterized by a TCR beta motif made up of seven or eight highly homologous amino acid variants. The disease-linked clones were reported to be significantly enriched in matched synovial fluid samples from ankylosing spondylitis patients.

This clonotype was recorded a few times. Its antigen is still unknown. No base quality values were provided; no much bigger clone lies one nucleotide off. The instrument given in TCRdb is Illumina HiSeq 2500. TCR beta libraries were prepared by quantitative 5'-RACE with molecular barcodes. The source study handled its data this way. To identify disease-linked TCR variants, a new computational method was used, one built on a probabilistic model of VDJ rearrangement. TCRdb trimmed public reads at Q25 via fastp, called clones via MiXCR and kept in-frame beta chains. Every CDR3 protein is listed once, alongside the most common genes and DNA of its rows. The V and J calls and clone size are TCRdb's, not the authors'. Recorded for this sample are some 840,000 distinct CDR3 sequences; approximately 10% of them occurred a single time. In total, the top ten clones hold approximately 0.5% of the sample. The sequenced material came from blood, either unsorted or a sorted T cell fraction (not recorded which). The receptor's source is a male donor with ankylosing spondylitis.

The bases are TGTGCCAGCAGGGCCACAGGGGTAAAGCAGTACTTC. This translates into CASRATGVKQYF. This chain is built from TRBV27 and TRBJ2-7, with 7 bases matching TRBD1. CDR1 and CDR2 are read off the germline V gene (reference sequence) as MNHEY and SMNVEV. V and J are trimmed by 6 bases and 8 bases, and the gene matches miss 7 bases of the junction. The CDR3 measures 12 amino acids from cysteine to phenylalanine. Of all the DNA, just the CDR3 is kept, 36 bases in frame from base 1.